This TCR beta chain originates from a study of Ad26.COV2.S vaccination and SARS-CoV-2 variants. Treatment indicated: roughly 20 received Ad26.COV2.S at low or high dose, single or two shots; about five received placebo; per-sample allocation not given. Vaccine and placebo recipients were sampled on day 63 after the first injection. The assay was immunoSEQ multiplex PCR, and TCRdb's table has in-frame clones only and misses some. The sample shows about 350,000 clones, about 88% of them seen only once. This clone was counted once. Its specificity is unknown. Study-level findings and limits: Measures of TCR breadth and depth may have fallen short of total T cell responses.

The source material was peripheral blood, sampled in a trial of Ad26.COV2.S vaccine versus placebo. The receptor was isolated from a person between 18 and 60 years old who received the Ad26.COV2.S COVID-19 vaccine or a placebo.

In nucleotides, the CDR3 is TGTGCCAGCAGTGCGACAGGGACTAACTATGGCTACACCTTC. Amino acids: CASSATGTNYGYTF. The chain uses TRBV6-4 and TRBJ1-2, with 7 bases matching TRBD1. Germline V CDR1 and CDR2: MRHNA, SNTAGT. Trimming removed 4 bases from V and 0 bases from J; junction bases left unmatched: 2. CDR3 length: 14 amino acids.